This TCR beta chain is drawn from a study of cytomegalovirus exposure and HLA in healthy donors (dated by TCRdb to 2016 to 2017). Background for the entire study: An earlier analysis of roughly 500 of the donors reported about 260 Gb of sequence data and 117 million unique TCR beta sequences obtained from some 170 million T cells. To decide whether each TCR beta V gene segment behaved as functional or pseudogenic, an earlier analysis of some 600 of the donors relied on high-throughput TCR beta sequencing. Rather than using new phenotypic data, the later analysis identified candidate immune exposures from TCR beta sequences and from how often those sequences occurred across donors. The study used immunosequencing to profile the T cell repertoires of 666 subjects and linked those repertoires to cytomegalovirus serostatus. HLA typing covered class I and class II loci at four-digit resolution. An early release that covered some 640 HLA-typed donors contained approximately 320 gigabases of sequencing data and 70 million to 100 million unique TCR sequences. A later analysis re-examined previously published TCR beta repertoires from just over 650 donors and added high-resolution HLA genotyping to investigate patterns of TCR occurrence. Every repertoire in the discovery cohort had been generated on one and the same sequencing platform. Among 398 genotyped donors of the cohort, an average of roughly 230,000 unique TCR beta nucleotide sequences was sequenced per donor, of which about 18% were non-productive. The study was designed to test whether signatures of past pathogen exposure could be identified by cataloging public T cell receptors. Roughly five DR-DQ haplotypes were handled as single units for association and clustering, since linkage in the cohort was strong. In addition to the first cohort of roughly 670 subjects, a separate validation cohort of some 120 different subjects was used. Of the 300 to 450 genotyped donors, 80% to 90% were placed in the genetic ancestry cluster associated with self-reported Caucasian donors. The number of typed donors differed by locus: 629-630 for A, B, C, DRB1 and DQB1; 522 for DQA1; about 600 for DPA1; and some 450 for DPB1. A later genetic analysis used genome-wide SNP genotypes for about 65% of the 666 donors, treating that subset as a discovery cohort. The study combined high-throughput TCR immunosequencing, statistical association of individual TCRs with disease status, and machine learning to predict cytomegalovirus infection status. Donor age, sex, ethnicity and CMV serostatus were compiled alongside the repertoire data. What the research found in general, with its limitations: A cluster of highly shared sequence variants was judged likely to be a technical artifact of the sequencing pipeline. Cytomegalovirus status was reported to be diagnosed by the classifier with high specificity and sensitivity in both the original and validation cohorts. An association between a missense DCLRE1C variant and V-gene and J-gene trimming of TCR beta chains was found in a later genetic analysis and replicated in an independent cohort. HLA typing was unavailable for some donors at each locus, so association tests used only the typed subset. Only TCR beta chains were sequenced in this cohort, and the absence of alpha or paired-chain data limited detectable features. A few of the identified cytomegalovirus-associated TCR beta chains were confirmed in vitro to be specific for cytomegalovirus antigens. About 17 rarely observed V segments, including chromosome 9 orphons, were excluded from the earlier analysis of approximately 500 of the donors because counts were too low. The authors suggested that the approach could potentially be extended to other disease states and immunological phenotypes. In an earlier analysis of around 600 of the donors, most TCR beta V segments were observed in productive rearrangements about 90% or about 30% of the time, broadly matching IMGT annotations. In a later genetic analysis, fewer N-insertions in productive TCRs were reported among donors in an Asian-associated ancestry cluster than the roughly 640-donor mean. Linkage disequilibrium might explain the correlated functional status among segregating V segments, but an unknown experimental factor could not be ruled out. Presence/absence analyses assumed roughly uniform sequencing depth across donors, an assumption that may not hold. A later analysis associated approximately 17,000 TCR beta sequences with specific HLA alleles at a false discovery rate of 0.05. While some public TCRs were present in many individuals, most TCR sequences turned up only very rarely across donors. A later analysis found that TCR association rates varied across HLA loci, with DRB1 alleles showing the most associated TCRs and HLA-C alleles the fewest. A further reported finding was that TCR beta sequences accurately predicted the HLA-A and HLA-B alleles for most subjects in the first cohort. For the cohort, immune exposure information was limited to CMV serostatus. A total of 150 to 200 TCR beta chains were listed by the study as associated with cytomegalovirus. In a later analysis, HLA-associated TCR beta chains showed more clonal expansion and lower generation probabilities than non-associated chains that were equally common. Strong co-occurrence of HLA alleles, especially DR and DQ, made assigning TCR associations to individual alleles difficult. A later analysis found that most CMV-associated TCR beta chains appeared HLA-restricted, with HLA associations seemingly driven largely by CMV exposure. Several of the top co-occurrence clusters appeared to be linked to parvovirus B19, influenza, CMV and Epstein-Barr virus, according to a later analysis.

The cohort comprised 670 or so healthy bone marrow donors. At the time of sampling, all cohort members were nominally healthy, though unrecorded immune exposures were likely present. The donor was CMV seronegative and belonged to the group of several hundred seronegative cohort members. Each donor provided a peripheral blood sample, and peripheral blood mononuclear cells were used for TCR beta sequencing. The Qiagen DNeasy Blood Extraction Kit was used to extract genomic DNA from the blood cell samples. Concerning this clone itself: It has no known antigen specificity.

Library preparation was by the immunoSEQ multiplex PCR assay. A mixture of 60 forward primers for TCR Vbeta segments and 13 reverse primers for TCR Jbeta segments was used in the multiplex PCR. The CDR3 region of rearranged TCR beta genes was amplified from genomic DNA with a multiplex PCR assay. On the Illumina HiSeq System, the amplified TCR beta libraries were sequenced as 87-base-pair reads. As for how the authors treated the data: A later analysis counted 75 million to 100 million unique TCR beta chains across the 666 repertoires, and 10 million to 11 million of these chains were shared by at least two donors. A nearest-neighbor algorithm error-corrected the raw reads and collapsed the reads into unique sequences, merging closely related sequences to remove PCR and sequencing errors. V, D and J gene segments were assigned by aligning CDR3 sequences to IMGT reference sequences. For a sequence to be retained, a match of at least six nucleotides to both a V gene segment and a J gene segment was required. A rearrangement counted as productive if the CDR3 had no stop codons and remained in frame with V and J, and every other rearrangement counted as non-productive. Following IMGT convention, CDR3 was defined as the stretch from the second conserved V-encoded cysteine up to the conserved J-encoded phenylalanine. Sequences without an unambiguous match to a single V gene segment were excluded from the earlier analysis of several hundred of the donors. In an earlier analysis of 450 to 750 of the donors, a V segment was called functional when productive rearrangements were above 56.7%, and segregating when the standard deviation between donors exceeded 5%. To diagnose cytomegalovirus status from the catalog of TCR beta chain sequences, a statistical classification framework was built. V and J gene assignment, in a later analysis, came from comparing TCR nucleotide sequences with IMGT/GENE-DB human TR gene sequences. The TCRdist pipeline was used in a later analysis to assign CDR3 sequences and most-parsimonious VDJ recombination scenarios. In a later analysis, every TCR beta chain was defined by the combination of its CDR3 amino acid sequence and its V-gene family, and reads without a unique V-gene family were dropped. As a way to deal with suspected cross-contamination and a sequencing artifact, a later analysis dropped more than 500 nucleotide sequences that were highly shared and had low generation probability. In a later analysis, a clonal expansion index was calculated for each public chain from normalized within-repertoire ranks of inferred template counts. A later analysis computed generation probabilities with a VDJ recombination model fitted to out-of-frame rearrangements, and checked the results against IGoR. Hypergeometric tests were used in a later analysis to score TCR-TCR, TCR-HLA and TCR-CMV co-occurrence, with a repertoire-size bias correction applied to the TCR pairs. To estimate false discovery rates, a later analysis permuted the HLA or CMV assignments 20 times. In a later analysis, co-occurring TCRs were grouped using DBSCAN, and TCRdist sequence similarity was added for clustering within HLA-allele-positive subsets. Repertoires with fewer than 30,000 or more than 120,000 public chains were left out of co-occurrence clustering, as were about 5 repertoires with anomalous nucleotide sharing. TCRdb provides this immuneACCESS table in a form limited to in-frame rearrangements. Some clones are lacking; in checked studies, under half of them reflect an unresolved V gene, and why the rest are absent is not known. For V, J and clone size, that table is used; D and trimming come from the DNA. The table for this sample records about 200,000 clones. The top ten clones comprise approximately 0.74% of the sample.

The sample comprised PBMCs. The sequence was obtained from a boy between 10 and 17 years old in good health and CMV-seronegative.

The CDR3 region: CASSLRTSGGGKDEQFF. Read as DNA, the sequence is TGTGCCAGCAGCCTAAGGACTAGCGGGGGGGGTAAAGATGAGCAGTTCTTC. The chain employs TRBV5-6 and TRBJ2-1, and 15 junctional nucleotides match TRBD2. V is trimmed back by 4 bases and J by 8 bases, and the junction contains 10 bases that no gene match accounts for. CDR1 SGHDT and CDR2 YYEEEE are derived from the germline V gene. Its CDR3 holds 17 amino acids, cysteine through phenylalanine. Solely the CDR3 DNA is kept, with 51 bases framed from the first base. Joined to the reference TRBV5-6 and TRBJ2-1 proteins, this CDR3 gives the full variable domain: DAGVTQSPTHLIKTRGQQVTLRCSPKSGHDTVSWYQQALGQGPQFIFQYYEEEERQRGNFPDRFSGHQFPNYSSELNVNALLLGDSALYLCASSLRTSGGGKDEQFFGPGTRLTVL.